Listed below are T cell receptor beta chains from one sample, sequenced in a study of spatial heterogeneity in lung cancer. TCRdb processed the 5' RACE reads anew with MiXCR; each CDR3 protein has one entry. The sample contains about 52,000 distinct CDR3 sequences, roughly 7.4% of which appear only once. Sequences were derived from PBMCs, sampled at follow-up. Every receptor here comes from a female donor with early-stage non-small cell lung cancer. The CDR3 runs from the conserved cysteine through the conserved F or W. A D gene is named only where the DNA matches it firmly. Expanded clones are given a class, and other clones once, few, many or no size at all.

v_call,clone_size,j_call,d_call,cdr3_nt,cdr3_aa
TRBV5-4,few,TRBJ1-2,TRBD1,TGTGCCAGCAGCGTCACACGAGACAGGGGGCATGGCTACACCTTC,CASSVTRDRGHGYTF
TRBV7-2,many,TRBJ1-5,NA,TGTGCCAGCGGCCAGGGACGAAATCAGCCCCAGCATTTT,CASGQGRNQPQHF
TRBV10-3,NA,TRBJ2-3,NA,TGTGCCATCAGTCGGCGAGGGGTTGGTACAGATACGCAGTATTTT,CAISRRGVGTDTQYF
TRBV7-3,NA,TRBJ2-3,NA,TGTGCCAGCAGCTTTCTGGGCGGCACAGATACGCAGTATTTT,CASSFLGGTDTQYF
TRBV27,NA,TRBJ2-5,NA,TGTGCCAGCAGTTTTGGTGGACCCGAGACCCAGTACTTC,CASSFGGPETQYF
TRBV7-2,many,TRBJ1-6,NA,TGTGCCAGCAGCTTAGCTATGGCGGCACCCCTCCACTTT,CASSLAMAAPLHF
TRBV7-8,NA,TRBJ1-4,NA,TGTGCCAGCAGCTTAGGTGGCAGCTATAATGAAAAACTGTTTTTT,CASSLGGSYNEKLFF
TRBV2,many,TRBJ1-4,NA,TGTGCCAGCAACGAACAGGGCACAAGTGAAAAACTGTTTTTT,CASNEQGTSEKLFF
TRBV28,many,TRBJ2-7,TRBD1,TGTGCCAGCAGTGCCCAGGACAGGGGGGACTACGAGCAGTACTTC,CASSAQDRGDYEQYF
TRBV7-9,many,TRBJ1-3,NA,TGTGCCAGCAGCCCGGACATCGCTGGAAACACCATATATTTT,CASSPDIAGNTIYF
TRBV29-1,few,TRBJ2-3,NA,TGCAGCGCCCGGGGAGCAGGCACAGATACGCAGTATTTT,CSARGAGTDTQYF
TRBV2,NA,TRBJ2-1,TRBD2,TGTGCCGGCCAGGAGCGGGGCTCCTACAATGAGCAGTTCTTC,CAGQERGSYNEQFF
TRBV19,NA,TRBJ2-5,NA,TGTGCCAGTAGTTTTCTACGGGGCTCCCGGGGACAAGAGACCCAGTACTTC,CASSFLRGSRGQETQYF
TRBV7-2,few,TRBJ2-5,NA,TGTGCCAGCAGCTATACCATGGAGACCCAGTACTTC,CASSYTMETQYF
TRBV12-3/TRBV12-4,NA,TRBJ2-3,TRBD2,TGTGCCAGCGGAAGAGGGGGACTAGCAGGCACAGATACGCAGTATTTT,CASGRGGLAGTDTQYF
TRBV6-1,many,TRBJ1-4,NA,TGTGCCAGCAGTGAAGCGATGGGGGAAAAACTGTTTTTT,CASSEAMGEKLFF
TRBV7-9,many,TRBJ1-6,NA,TGTGCCAGCAGCTTAGCAGGGGTCCAGAATTCACCCCTCCACTTT,CASSLAGVQNSPLHF
TRBV7-9,many,TRBJ2-6,NA,TGTGCCAGCAGCTCGCCACAGGGTATAGGGGCTGGGGCCAACGTCCTGACTTTC,CASSSPQGIGAGANVLTF
TRBV5-1,many,TRBJ2-5,TRBD1,TGCGCCACTCGGGACAGGGGGCAAGAGACCCAGTACTTC,CATRDRGQETQYF
TRBV7-3,many,TRBJ1-6,TRBD1,TGTGCCAGCAGCTTAGCCGGGACAGGCTCACCCCTCCACTTT,CASSLAGTGSPLHF
TRBV7-2,few,TRBJ2-1,TRBD2,TGTGCCAGCAGCCCGGGGCCAGCGGGAAACTACAATGAGCAGTTCTTC,CASSPGPAGNYNEQFF
TRBV27,NA,TRBJ1-5,TRBD1,TGTGCCAGCAGTCCCTGGGACAGATCTAATCAGCCCCAGCATTTT,CASSPWDRSNQPQHF
TRBV4-3,many,TRBJ2-6,NA,TGCGCCAGCAGCCATAACAGGGTAGCTGGGGCCAACGTCCTGACTTTC,CASSHNRVAGANVLTF
TRBV18,NA,TRBJ2-3,NA,TGTGCCAGCTCACCACTCGTTAACACAGATACGCAGTATTTT,CASSPLVNTDTQYF
TRBV7-9,few,TRBJ2-1,TRBD1,TGTGTCGCCGGACAGGGCCGAAATGAGCAGTTCTTC,CVAGQGRNEQFF
TRBV7-3,many,TRBJ1-6,NA,TGTGCCAGCAGCTTAACTCCGGGATCACCCCTCCACTTT,CASSLTPGSPLHF
TRBV2,NA,TRBJ1-4,NA,TGTGCCAGCAGTGTGGGACTGAGGGAAAAACTGTTTTTT,CASSVGLREKLFF
TRBV5-1,many,TRBJ2-5,TRBD1,TGCGCCAGCAGCTTGTCATCCCGGGACAGAGAAGAGACCCAGTACTTC,CASSLSSRDREETQYF
TRBV11-2,NA,TRBJ2-6,TRBD1,TGTGCCAGCAGCCGCGCACAGGGGGGGGCCAACGTCCTGACTTTC,CASSRAQGGANVLTF
TRBV2,many,TRBJ1-3,NA,TGTGCCAGCAGCGCCCCTGGAAACACCATATATTTT,CASSAPGNTIYF
TRBV3-1,few,TRBJ2-5,TRBD1,TGTGCCAGCAGCCATCCCGGGACAGGGGTGGAGACCCAGTACTTC,CASSHPGTGVETQYF
TRBV10-3,NA,TRBJ1-2,NA,TGTGCCATCAGCGATTACACAGCCTATGGCTACACCTTC,CAISDYTAYGYTF
TRBV6-1,many,TRBJ2-2,TRBD1,TGTGCCAGCAGTGAAAGGGACAGGGAGGACGGGGAGCTGTTTTTT,CASSERDREDGELFF
TRBV5-8,few,TRBJ1-5,TRBD1,TGTGCCAGCAGTTCGACGCGCACAGGGGGCGCAGGACAGCCCCAGCATTTT,CASSSTRTGGAGQPQHF
TRBV6-2/TRBV6-3,many,TRBJ2-5,NA,TGTGCCAGCAGTCAAAAAGAGACCCAGTACTTC,CASSQKETQYF
TRBV7-2,NA,TRBJ2-2,TRBD2,TGTGCCAGCAGCCTTAGTACTAGCGGAGGCACCGGGGAGCTGTTTTTT,CASSLSTSGGTGELFF
TRBV29-1,few,TRBJ1-2,NA,TGCAGCGTGGCCCTTCAGGCTGGCTACACCTTC,CSVALQAGYTF
TRBV5-1,few,TRBJ2-5,NA,TGCGCCAGCAGCTTGGTAGGGACGCGCCAAGAGACCCAGTACTTC,CASSLVGTRQETQYF
TRBV28,many,TRBJ2-3,NA,TGTGCCAGCACTATTCGCACAGATACGCAGTATTTT,CASTIRTDTQYF
TRBV19,many,TRBJ1-5,NA,TGTGCCAGTAAGGGCAGGGGCGATATTCATAGCAATCAGCCCCAGCATTTT,CASKGRGDIHSNQPQHF
TRBV7-9,many,TRBJ2-3,NA,TGTGCCAGCAGCTTAGGCGTCGGGGCGGCAGGCACAGATACGCAGTATTTT,CASSLGVGAAGTDTQYF
TRBV7-9,few,TRBJ1-2,NA,TGTGCCAGCAGCCACCCAGGGGCGCCCCTCTATGGCTACACCTTC,CASSHPGAPLYGYTF
TRBV5-1,NA,TRBJ1-2,NA,TGCGCCAGCAGCCCCCTGGCGAGGCCGGCGGATTACACCTTC,CASSPLARPADYTF